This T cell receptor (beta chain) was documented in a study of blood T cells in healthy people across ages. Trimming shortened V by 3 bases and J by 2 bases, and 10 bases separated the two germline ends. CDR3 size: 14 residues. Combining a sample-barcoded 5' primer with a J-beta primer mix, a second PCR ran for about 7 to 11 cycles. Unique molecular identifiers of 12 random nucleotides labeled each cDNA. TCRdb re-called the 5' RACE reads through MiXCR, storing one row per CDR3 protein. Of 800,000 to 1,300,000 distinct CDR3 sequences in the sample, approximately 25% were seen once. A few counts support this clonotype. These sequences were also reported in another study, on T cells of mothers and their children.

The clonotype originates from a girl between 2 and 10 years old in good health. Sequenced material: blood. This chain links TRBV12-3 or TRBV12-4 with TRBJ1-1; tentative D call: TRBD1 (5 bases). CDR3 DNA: TGTGCCAGCAGTTTGGGGGTACGTAACACTGAAGCTTTCTTT. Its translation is CASSLGVRNTEAFF.